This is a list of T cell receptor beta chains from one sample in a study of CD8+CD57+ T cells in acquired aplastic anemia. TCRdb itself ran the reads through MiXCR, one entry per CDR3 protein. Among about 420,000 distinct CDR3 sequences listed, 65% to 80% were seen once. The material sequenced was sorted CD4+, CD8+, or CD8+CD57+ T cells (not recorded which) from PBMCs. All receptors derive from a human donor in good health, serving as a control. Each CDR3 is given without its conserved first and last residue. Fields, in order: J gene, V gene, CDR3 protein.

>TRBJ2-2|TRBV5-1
ASSLSTSTDTGELF
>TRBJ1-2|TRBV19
ASSIPREYYGYT
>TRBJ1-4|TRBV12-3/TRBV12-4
ASSRVTGGNEKLF
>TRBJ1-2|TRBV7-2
ATSVRDGTGGYT
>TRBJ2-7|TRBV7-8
ASSYRVAGARGGEQY
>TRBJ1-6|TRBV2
ASSERGSSYNSPLH
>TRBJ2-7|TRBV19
ASSTSGGFEQY
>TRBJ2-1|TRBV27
ASSFLRQSSYNEQF
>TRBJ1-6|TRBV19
ASSRFGENNSPLH
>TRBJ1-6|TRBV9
ASSQIGSDPNSPLH
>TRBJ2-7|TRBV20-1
SASNQLPQKQY
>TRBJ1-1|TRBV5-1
ASSAYNEQFTEAF
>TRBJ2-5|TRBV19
ASSPAGGPGSEQY
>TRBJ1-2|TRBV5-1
ASSLEAAGYT
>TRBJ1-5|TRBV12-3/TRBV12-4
ASSLDQKDNQPQH
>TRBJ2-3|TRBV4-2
ASSGRWGGTSLKSNTDTQY
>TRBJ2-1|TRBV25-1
ASSGGLGQGGNEQF
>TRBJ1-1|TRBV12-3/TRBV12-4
ASRLAFRSGRTEAF
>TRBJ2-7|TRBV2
ASSEDRVGTQYFEPG
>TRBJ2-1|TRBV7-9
ASSLAAGGTDAFF
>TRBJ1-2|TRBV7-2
ASSLARAHGNP
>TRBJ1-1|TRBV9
ASSVGSLAEAF
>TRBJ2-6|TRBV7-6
ASSLGVLSGANVLT
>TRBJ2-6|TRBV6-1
ASSPPFLTGANVLT
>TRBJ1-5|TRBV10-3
AISDGGSEH
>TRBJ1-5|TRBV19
ASCRDRGWPLH
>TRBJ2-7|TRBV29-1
SVAQTSYEQY
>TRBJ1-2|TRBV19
ASSIERAGQRADYS
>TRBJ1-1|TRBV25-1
ASSETGRAF
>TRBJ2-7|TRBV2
ASRTGLAYEQY
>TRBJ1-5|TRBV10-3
AISEGIQPQH
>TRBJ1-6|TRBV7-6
ASSLSGRNSPLH
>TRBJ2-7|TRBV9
ASSHTGVGLVYEQY
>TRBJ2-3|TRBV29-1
SLVDGSTDTQY
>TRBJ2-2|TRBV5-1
ASSQLGGSTTGELF
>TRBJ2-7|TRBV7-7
ASSRQGLSTDTQ
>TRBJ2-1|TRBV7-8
ASSPNLGGGRNEQF
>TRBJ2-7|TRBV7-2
ASRSTVPLYEQY
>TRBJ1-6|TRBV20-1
SAFIHTDAPLH
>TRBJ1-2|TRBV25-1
ASSASGQPLNYGYT
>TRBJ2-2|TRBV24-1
ATSDFGQGTGELF
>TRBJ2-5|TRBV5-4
ASSPIASGETQY
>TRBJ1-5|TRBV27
ASSFRDGQPQH
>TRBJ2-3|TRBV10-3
AISEDGGGRVGTDTQY
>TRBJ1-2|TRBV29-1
SARAAENSGDT
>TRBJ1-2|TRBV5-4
ASSERLRDANYGYT
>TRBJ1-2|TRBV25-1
ASSVDGWGYT